This entry lists 7 T cell receptor beta chains sequenced from one sample in a study of early T cells in non-severe SARS-CoV-2 infection. TCRdb re-called the 5' RACE reads with MiXCR, one entry per CDR3 protein. The table lists some 30,000 distinct CDR3 sequences, more than 3.5% of them singletons. The sequenced sample was whole blood. Source of these receptors: an adult who was a healthcare worker with PCR-confirmed SARS-CoV-2 infection or an uninfected control (not recorded which).

This clonotype was recorded many times. V gene TRBV3-1 combines with J gene TRBJ2-7; D remains ambiguous. V lost 1 base and J 1 base, leaving 2 bases between the germline ends. The CDR3 is 12 amino acids. Per the germline V gene, CDR1 is LGHDT and CDR2 is YNNKEL (reference sequence). As DNA, the CDR3 is TGTGCCAGCAGCCAAGCTTCCTACGAGCAGTACTTC. This encodes CASSQASYEQYF.

The chain couples TRBV5-1 to TRBJ2-3, with 8 nucleotides matching TRBD1. After removal of 1 base from V and 6 bases from J, the junction contained 10 bases not matched to a gene. Per germline, CDR1 SGHRS and CDR2 YFSETQ. This CDR3 has 16 residues. For the CDR3, the DNA is TGCGCCAGCAGCTTGAGTCCCGGACAGGGATCGGATACGCAGTATTTT. Protein: CASSLSPGQGSDTQYF.

This clonotype has at least ten counts. This chain's CDR3 is CASRGRDYGYTF. Written as DNA, the CDR3 is TGTGCCAGTCGGGGCAGGGACTATGGCTACACCTTC. The V gene is TRBV19, the J gene TRBJ1-2; tentative D call: TRBD1 (5 bases). The CDR3 spans 12 residues. Germline V gene lookup returns CDR1 LNHDA and CDR2 SQIVND (reference sequence). V lost 8 bases and J lost 3, with 10 bases in between.

The chain employs TRBV20-1 and TRBJ2-2; 10 bases agree with TRBD2. With V trimmed by 3 bases and J by 1 base, 2 bases remained unmatched. The CDR3 runs 15 residues. Germline V gene data show CDR1 as DFQATT and CDR2 as SNEGSKA (reference sequence). CDR3 sequence: CSARASGRNTGELFF. In DNA, the CDR3 is TGCAGTGCTAGGGCTAGCGGGAGGAACACCGGGGAGCTGTTTTTT.

This clonotype was seen at least ten times. The rearrangement links TRBV12-3 or TRBV12-4 to TRBJ1-6; 8 bases agree with TRBD1. Trimming took 6 bases from V and 7 from J; bases not matched to a gene: 8. The CDR3 is made up of 15 amino acids. DNA for the CDR3: TGTGCCAGCAGCTTTCGAGACAGGGGAAATTCACCCCTCCACTTT. Translating gives CASSFRDRGNSPLHF.

Ten or more counts support this clonotype. The chain joins TRBV6-4 to TRBJ2-1; possibly TRBD2 for D (7 bases). This CDR3 comprises 16 residues. Trimming pared 0 bases from V and 6 bases from J, leaving 15 bases between. Germline V gene sequence: CDR1 MRHNA, CDR2 SNTAGT. The CDR3 region is CASSDSASGDINEQFF. Written as DNA, the CDR3 is TGTGCCAGCAGTGACTCAGCAAGCGGGGACATCAATGAGCAGTTCTTC.

At least ten counts were recorded for this clonotype. The gene calls are TRBV19 and TRBJ1-2; D unclear. Trimming shortened V by 4 bases and J by 8 bases, and 11 bases separated the two germline ends. The CDR3 totals 12 residues. The germline gives CDR1 LNHDA, CDR2 SQIVND (reference sequence). DNA for the CDR3: TGTGCCAGTAGTAGATTAGGGTTCGGCTACACCTTC. Translation: CASSRLGFGYTF.